A single sample is the source of the 2 T cell receptor beta chains below, sequenced in a study of molecular identifiers for immune sequencing clone quantification. TCRdb reprocessed the PCR reads with MiXCR, giving one entry per CDR3 protein. The table includes some 320,000 distinct CDR3 sequences, around a fifth detected once. The sequenced sample consisted of naive CD8+ T cells from blood, with Jurkat cell RNA spiked in. This sample's subset: FACS-sorted CD8+CD4-CCR7+CD45RA+ naive T cells. These receptors all stem from a human donor in good health. Some libraries in this study had Jurkat cell RNA spiked in.

In this sample, this clonotype turned up a few times. The chain couples TRBV9 to TRBJ2-7; D call uncertain. CDR1 is SGDLS, CDR2 YYNGEE, per germline. The V end lost 0 bases, the J end lost 1 base, and 8 bases lay between the germline ends. The CDR3 has 14 amino acids. Here the CDR3 DNA reads TGTGCCAGCAGCGTAGACAGCCAATCCTACGAGCAGTACTTC. Residues: CASSVDSQSYEQYF.

CDR3 sequence reads: CASSQDRIGAYEQYF. The DNA of the CDR3 is TGCGCCAGCAGCCAAGATAGGATAGGGGCCTACGAGCAGTACTTC. The chain uses TRBV4-3 and TRBJ2-7; possible D gene TRBD1, 5 bases. CDR1 and CDR2 (germline): LGHNA, YSLEER. CDR3 length: 15 residues. V shed 0 bases and J shed 2 bases, with 11 bases lying between them.